What follows are 32 T cell receptor beta chains derived from one specimen sequenced in a study of early T cells in non-severe SARS-CoV-2 infection. In TCRdb, the 5' RACE reads were re-called with MiXCR into one record per CDR3 protein. The sample has 65,000 to 90,000 distinct CDR3 sequences; less than 15% are singletons. The sample taken for sequencing was whole blood. These receptors all stem from an adult who was a healthcare worker with PCR-confirmed SARS-CoV-2 infection or an uninfected control (not recorded which).

This clonotype was seen ten or more times. The chain is built from TRBV6-2 or TRBV6-3 and TRBJ1-2; no clear D. Germline V gene sequence: CDR1 MNHEY, CDR2 SVGEGT. The CDR3 totals 13 residues. Trimming took off 9 bases at V and 0 bases at J, with 11 bases between the two ends. The CDR3 DNA follows: TGTGCCAGTTCCGACGGAGCTAACTATGGCTACACCTTC. Encoded protein: CASSDGANYGYTF.

The sample holds one count of this clonotype. The V gene is TRBV21-1, the J gene TRBJ2-7. TRBV21-1 is termed a pseudogene. The CDR3 covers 12 residues. The CDR3 DNA sequence: TGTGCCAGCAGCAAAAGATTCTATGAGCAGTACTTC. Protein: CASSKRFYEQYF.

This clonotype was seen many times. The chain links TRBV29-1 to TRBJ2-6; no reliable D call. CDR1 is SQVTM, CDR2 ANQGSEA, per germline. The V and J ends lost 5 bases and 2 bases respectively, with 7 bases between them. The CDR3 sequence is 13 residues long. The CDR3 spells CSVRPPGANVLTF. The CDR3 region has the DNA TGCAGCGTTCGTCCTCCTGGGGCCAACGTCCTGACTTTC.

This clonotype came up a few times. CDR3 bases: TGTGCCATCAGTGAAGGGGATTACAATGAGCAGTTCTTC. Residues: CAISEGDYNEQFF. The V and J genes are TRBV10-3 and TRBJ2-1; tentative D call: TRBD1 (5 bases). The V end lost 3 bases, the J end lost 4 bases, and 7 bases lay between the germline ends. The CDR3 has 13 residues. Germline CDR1 ENHRY, CDR2 SYGVKD.

This rearrangement joins TRBV20-1 to TRBJ2-2, with D perhaps matching TRBD2 (6 bases). V lost 1 base to trimming and J lost 4 bases, with 19 bases between them. CDR3 length: 17 residues. In germline, CDR1 is DFQATT, CDR2 SNEGSKA (reference sequence). CDR3 sequence reads: CSARASGGGGVTGELFF. CDR3 sequence (DNA): TGCAGTGCTAGAGCGTCAGGAGGTGGCGGGGTCACCGGGGAGCTGTTTTTT.

The chain combines TRBV6-1 with TRBJ2-7, with 10 nucleotides matching TRBD1. Trimming at V came to 6 bases and at J to 7 bases, leaving 12 bases not matched to a gene. This CDR3 contains 15 residues. Germline CDR1 and CDR2: MNHNS and SASEGT. The CDR3 region has the DNA TGTGCCAGCAGGCTCCAGACAGGGGGCCCGGATGAGCAGTACTTC. It codes for CASRLQTGGPDEQYF.

There are many counts of this clonotype. This chain uses TRBV30 with TRBJ1-4; no definite D call. V was cut by 0 bases and J by 10 bases, with 6 bases left in between. In germline, CDR1 is GTSNPN, CDR2 SVGIG (reference sequence). CDR3 length: 11 residues. CDR3 DNA sequence: TGTGCCTGGAGTGTTGTCGGAAAACTGTTTTTT. Its protein is CAWSVVGKLFF.

This clonotype was seen many times. The chain employs TRBV7-8 and TRBJ1-3; possible D gene TRBD1, 5 bases. The CDR3 contains 16 residues. Germline loops: CDR1 SGHVS, CDR2 FQNEAQ. The V end was cut by 5 bases, the J end by 0 bases, with 14 bases between. CDR3 sequence (DNA): TGTGCCAGCAGCCAGGGACTATGGAACTCTGGAAACACCATATATTTT. This gives the protein CASSQGLWNSGNTIYF.

This clonotype was seen at least ten times. This chain joins TRBV21-1 and TRBJ1-1; the table's D call, TRBD1, has no DNA check behind it. TRBV21-1 is shown as a pseudogene. The CDR3 totals 14 residues. The CDR3 DNA follows: TGTGCCAGCAGCACCCGACAGGGCGCCACTGAAGCTTTCTTT. This codes for CASSTRQGATEAFF.

This clonotype has ten or more counts. V usage is TRBV14 and J usage is TRBJ2-1, with D possibly TRBD2 on 6 matching bases. Germline V gene sequence: CDR1 SGHDN, CDR2 FVKESK. This CDR3 is built from 17 residues. The V and J ends lost 4 bases and 0 bases respectively, with 16 bases between them. CDR3 nucleotides: TGTGCCAGCAGCCCTCTTAGGAGCGGGCTCTCCTACAATGAGCAGTTCTTC. Amino acid sequence: CASSPLRSGLSYNEQFF. Combining the CDR3 with reference TRBV14 and TRBJ2-1 gives the whole variable domain EAGVTQFPSHSVIEKGQTVTLRCDPISGHDNLYWYRRVMGKEIKFLLHFVKESKQDESGMPNNRFLAERTGGTYSTLKVQPAELEDSGVYFCASSPLRSGLSYNEQFFGPGTRLTVL.

This clonotype was recorded at least ten times. This chain joins TRBV3-1 and TRBJ2-7; 7 positions agree with TRBD2. The CDR3 consists of 15 residues. Trimming took 4 bases from V and 2 from J; bases not matched to a gene: 8. Germline-derived CDR1 and CDR2 are LGHDT and YNNKEL (reference sequence). The CDR3 protein is CASSPQASGAYEQYF. The CDR3 coding sequence is TGTGCCAGCAGCCCGCAGGCTAGCGGAGCCTACGAGCAGTACTTC.

V gene TRBV29-1 combines with J gene TRBJ2-3, with D possibly being TRBD2 (6 bases). Germline V gives CDR1 SQVTM, CDR2 ANQGSEA. Trimming left V 3 bases short and J 0 bases short, with 10 bases between. The CDR3 length is 14 residues. The chain's CDR3 is CSVDPGLSTDTQYF. Written as DNA, the CDR3 is TGCAGCGTTGATCCGGGACTTAGCACAGATACGCAGTATTTT.

In this sample, this clonotype turned up many times. CDR3 sequence: CASSYGGSNQPQHF. DNA for the CDR3: TGTGCCAGCAGTTACGGAGGGAGCAATCAGCCCCAGCATTTT. The chain recombines TRBV6-6 with TRBJ1-5; no reliable D call. The CDR3 is made up of 14 amino acids. Trimming took off 2 bases at V and 1 base at J, with 6 bases between the two ends. CDR1 and CDR2 from the germline V gene are MNHNY and SVGAGI (reference sequence).

The chain couples TRBV5-1 to TRBJ2-1; D ambiguous. The germline V gene has CDR1 SGHRS and CDR2 YFSETQ. The CDR3 has 13 residues. Trimming stripped 1 base from V and 8 bases from J, with 10 bases between. The CDR3 DNA reads as TGCGCCAGCAGCTTGCTTCCATCTGATGAGCAGTTCTTC. Protein product: CASSLLPSDEQFF.

This clonotype was seen ten or more times. The CDR3 DNA sequence: TGTGCCAGCAGCCATAGGGGGAGTCCCCCTAACGAGCAGTACTTC. Its protein is CASSHRGSPPNEQYF. The J gene is TRBJ2-7, the V gene TRBV12-3 or TRBV12-4, with D maybe TRBD1 (6 bases). This CDR3 is built from 15 residues. Trimming left V 6 bases short and J 5 bases short, with 20 bases between.

This clonotype has only a few counts. This chain uses TRBV7-9 with TRBJ1-2, with 11 bases matching TRBD1. The junction had 8 bases not matched to a gene; V was cut back by 3 bases and J by 5 bases. The length of the CDR3 is 16 residues. The germline V gene has CDR1 SEHNR and CDR2 FQNEAQ (reference sequence). The CDR3 sequence: CASSFGQGAALYGYTF. DNA of the CDR3: TGTGCCAGCAGCTTTGGACAGGGGGCGGCTCTTTATGGCTACACCTTC. Complete variable domain (other parts from reference TRBV7-9 and TRBJ1-2): DTGVSQNPRHKITKRGQNVTFRCDPISEHNRLYWYRQTLGQGPEFLTYFQNEAQLEKSRLLSDRFSAERPKGSFSTLEIQRTEQGDSAMYLCASSFGQGAALYGYTFGSGTRLTVV.

Only a few counts were recorded for this clonotype. The chain recombines TRBV11-2 with TRBJ2-2; D tentatively reads TRBD1 or TRBD2 (5 bases each). Germline CDR1 and CDR2: SGHAT and FQNNGV. The CDR3 totals 17 residues. V shed 6 bases and J shed 6 bases, with 23 bases lying between them. The DNA for the CDR3 is TGTGCCAGCAGACCCATTCGGGACCTAAGGGGTCCCGGGGAGCTGTTTTTT. Translating it yields CASRPIRDLRGPGELFF.

This clonotype was counted only a few times. This chain connects TRBV2 to TRBJ2-7; perhaps TRBD2 as D (6 bases). Germline CDR1 reads SNHLY; CDR2 reads FYNNEI. The CDR3 runs 13 residues. Trimming cost V 6 bases and J 2 bases, with 11 bases left between them. The CDR3 here is CASRGTDTYEQYF. CDR3 DNA sequence: TGTGCCAGCAGAGGGACTGACACCTACGAGCAGTACTTC.

This clonotype was seen repeatedly, ten times or more. The V and J genes are TRBV7-9 and TRBJ2-5; D is ambiguous. Per the germline V gene, CDR1 is SEHNR and CDR2 is FQNEAQ (reference sequence). V gave up 1 base and J gave up 5 bases, with 11 bases separating them. This CDR3 contains 14 residues. CDR3 sequence reads: CASSLVGSPETQYF. The CDR3 DNA sequence: TGTGCCAGCAGCTTAGTAGGTAGCCCGGAGACCCAGTACTTC.

About this clonotype: This sequence may be a read error, since a much larger clone differs from it by one base. CDR3 in amino acids: CANSVGLNTEAFF. In DNA form, the CDR3 reads TGTGCCAACAGCGTCGGACTGAACACTGAAGCTTTCTTT. The chain employs TRBV9 and TRBJ1-1; D is ambiguous. The CDR3 has 13 residues. Germline V CDR1 and CDR2: SGDLS, YYNGEE.

This clonotype was found many times. The J gene is TRBJ2-3, the V gene TRBV5-1; weak D call: TRBD2 (5 bases). V lost 4 bases and J lost 3, with 12 bases in between. Germline CDR1 and CDR2: SGHRS and YFSETQ. CDR3 length: 14 amino acids. For the CDR3, the DNA is TGCGCCAGCAGCCGGGGTATTGGGACAGATACGCAGTATTTT. Protein: CASSRGIGTDTQYF.

This clonotype occurred a few times. The rearrangement uses TRBV30 and TRBJ2-7; 12 positions agree with TRBD1. Germline trimming cut 5 bases from V and 7 bases from J; bases unmatched to any gene: 9. The CDR3 covers 14 residues. Germline V gene sequence: CDR1 GTSNPN, CDR2 SVGIG (reference sequence). The CDR3 is CAWVPGQGAWEQYF. CDR3 coding DNA: TGTGCCTGGGTTCCGGGACAGGGGGCCTGGGAGCAGTACTTC.

Many counts were recorded for this clonotype. The chain couples TRBV9 to TRBJ2-5; D call uncertain. Trimming took 0 bases from V and 5 from J, leaving 17 bases between them. From germline, CDR1 is SGDLS and CDR2 YYNGEE. CDR3 length equals 16 residues. CDR3 amino acids: CASSVEGLSVVETQYF. DNA of the CDR3: TGTGCCAGCAGCGTAGAGGGTTTGTCAGTCGTGGAGACCCAGTACTTC.

This clonotype was recorded a few times. The chain combines TRBV6-2 or TRBV6-3 with TRBJ2-1; the match to TRBD1 covers 8 bases. Trimming removed 6 bases from V and 9 bases from J; junction bases left unmatched: 13. Germline V lookup: CDR1 MNHEY, CDR2 SVGEGT. The CDR3 totals 15 residues. The CDR3 is CASSPTGTGTPEQFF. DNA for the CDR3: TGTGCCAGCAGCCCTACCGGGACAGGAACTCCTGAGCAGTTCTTC.

The rearrangement links TRBV6-1 to TRBJ2-3; the D is unclear. This CDR3 region has 15 residues. Trimming took off 0 bases at V and 5 bases at J, with 12 bases between the two ends. CDR1 and CDR2 (germline): MNHNS, SASEGT. CDR3 region: CASSEATLHGDTQYF. CDR3 DNA sequence: TGTGCCAGCAGTGAAGCTACCCTACATGGAGATACGCAGTATTTT.

This clonotype was recorded at least ten times. The V call is TRBV9, the J call TRBJ2-1; possibly TRBD1 for D (5 bases). The CDR3 loop spans 15 amino acids. Between the trimmed V and J ends, which lost 0 bases and 7 bases, there was a span of 14 bases. The germline gives CDR1 SGDLS, CDR2 YYNGEE. The CDR3 DNA follows: TGTGCCAGCAGCGTAGGGACATGGCTAGGGAATGAGCAGTTCTTC. Translating it yields CASSVGTWLGNEQFF. Full variable domain (missing parts from reference TRBV9 and TRBJ2-1): DSGVTQTPKHLITATGQRVTLRCSPRSGDLSVYWYQQSLDQGLQFLIQYYNGEERAKGNILERFSAQQFPDLHSELNLSSLELGDSALYFCASSVGTWLGNEQFFGPGTRLTVL.

On this clonotype: Given a much more abundant clone one base away, this may be a read error. The DNA is omitted, as the CDR3 cannot be located on it reliably, and the CDR3 follows TCRdb's listing. The gene calls are TRBV29-1 and TRBJ2-7. The CDR3 has 12 residues if both end residues are counted. CDR1 is SQVTM, CDR2 ANQGSEA, per germline. The CDR3 sequence: CSATVYSCEQYF.

This clonotype was detected many times. The rearrangement joins TRBV2 to TRBJ2-2, with a weak D call TRBD1 (5 bases). This CDR3 is built from 14 residues. Trimming removed 6 bases at V and 4 bases at J, with 12 bases between. Germline V lookup: CDR1 SNHLY, CDR2 FYNNEI. The CDR3 coding sequence is TGTGCCAGCAGATACGACAGCCGCACCGGGGAGCTGTTTTTT. This sequence encodes CASRYDSRTGELFF.

This clonotype turned up a few times. CDR3 region: CSVGSSLSTDTQYF. CDR3 nucleotides: TGCAGCGTTGGATCTAGTCTGAGCACAGATACGCAGTATTTT. The J gene is TRBJ2-3, the V gene TRBV29-1; unclear D gene. Trimming removed 4 bases from V and 0 bases from J, with 11 bases in between. CDR1 is SQVTM, CDR2 ANQGSEA, per germline. The CDR3 has 14 amino acids.

This chain connects TRBV20-1 to TRBJ2-1; tentatively, D is TRBD1 or TRBD2 (5 bases each). V was clipped by 6 bases and J by 10 bases, with 13 bases between them. CDR1 and CDR2 from the germline V gene are DFQATT and SNEGSKA (reference sequence). The CDR3 runs 11 residues. CDR3 DNA: TGCAGTGCCTGGGGGAGCCAAGAGCAGTTCTTC. It encodes CSAWGSQEQFF.

V usage is TRBV11-2 and J usage is TRBJ2-5; D unclear. The CDR3 has 14 residues. The ends were cut back, 5 bases at V and 5 bases at J, with 15 bases in the middle. The germline CDR1 and CDR2 sequences are SGHAT and FQNNGV. The CDR3: CASSPGSKKETQYF. The CDR3 DNA reads as TGTGCCAGCAGCCCTGGCAGCAAGAAGGAGACCCAGTACTTC.

This clonotype has more than one count but fewer than ten. V gene TRBV9 combines with J gene TRBJ1-3; D might be TRBD1 (5 bases). Germline V gene sequence: CDR1 SGDLS, CDR2 YYNGEE. CDR3 length: 16 amino acids. V lost 0 bases, J lost 3 bases, and 13 bases lay in between. CDR3 DNA sequence: TGTGCCAGCAGCGTAGCATGGGGGTTAGGTGGAAACACCATATATTTT. It yields the protein CASSVAWGLGGNTIYF.